This T cell receptor beta chain stems from a study of identical twins. Overall study results and limits: Modelling underestimated the level of out-of-frame TCR alpha sharing observed in monozygotic twins.

The CDR3 runs 15 residues. Germline assignment: CDR1 ENHRY and CDR2 SYGVKD. Trimming cost V 6 bases and J 5 bases; bases outside gene matches: 9. There are a few counts of this clonotype. Its cognate antigen is unknown. Donors were all healthy Caucasians. A universal primer site came from template switching; cDNA carried unique molecular identifiers. Each CDR3 protein is one row after TCRdb ran MiXCR on the 5' RACE reads. The sample lists some 1,600,000 distinct CDR3 sequences, about 32% occurring once. The chain is built from TRBV10-3 and TRBJ2-1, with 8 bases identical to TRBD2. This TCR came from a newborn girl in good health. Sequencing was performed on cord blood. The chain's CDR3 is CAISPGLGDNNEQFF. The CDR3 nucleotides are TGTGCCATCAGCCCGGGACTAGGGGATAACAATGAGCAGTTCTTC.